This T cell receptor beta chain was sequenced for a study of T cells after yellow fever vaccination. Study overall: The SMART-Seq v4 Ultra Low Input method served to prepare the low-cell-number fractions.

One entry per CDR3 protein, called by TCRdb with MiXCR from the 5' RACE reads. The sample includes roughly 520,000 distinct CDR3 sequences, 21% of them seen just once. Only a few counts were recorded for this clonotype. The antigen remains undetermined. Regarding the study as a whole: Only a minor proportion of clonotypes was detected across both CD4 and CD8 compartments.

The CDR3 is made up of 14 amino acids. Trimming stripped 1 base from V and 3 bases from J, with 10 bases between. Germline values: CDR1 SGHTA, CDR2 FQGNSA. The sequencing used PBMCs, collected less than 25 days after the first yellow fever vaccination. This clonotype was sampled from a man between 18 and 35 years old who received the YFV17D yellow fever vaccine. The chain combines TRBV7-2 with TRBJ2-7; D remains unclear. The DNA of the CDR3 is TGTGCCAGCAGCTTAGGCGGCAGTCGCTACGAGCAGTACTTC. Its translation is CASSLGGSRYEQYF.